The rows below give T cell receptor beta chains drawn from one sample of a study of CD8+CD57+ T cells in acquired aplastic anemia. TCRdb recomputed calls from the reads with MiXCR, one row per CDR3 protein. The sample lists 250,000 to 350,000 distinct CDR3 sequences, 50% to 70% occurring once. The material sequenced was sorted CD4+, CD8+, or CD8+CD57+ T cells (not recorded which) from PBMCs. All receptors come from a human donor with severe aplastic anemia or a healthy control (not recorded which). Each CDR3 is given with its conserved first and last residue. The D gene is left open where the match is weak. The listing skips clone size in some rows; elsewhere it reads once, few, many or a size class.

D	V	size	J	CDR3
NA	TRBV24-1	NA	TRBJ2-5	CATSDSRVLETQYF
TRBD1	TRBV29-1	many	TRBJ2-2	CSVARGRSTGELFF
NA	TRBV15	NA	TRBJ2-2	CATSRRETGELFF
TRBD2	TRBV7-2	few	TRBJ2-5	CASSLDRPLAGEGETQYF
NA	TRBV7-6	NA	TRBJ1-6	CDSSLGENSPLRF
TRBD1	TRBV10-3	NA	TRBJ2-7	CAITRTGSSYEQYF
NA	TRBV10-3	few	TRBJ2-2	CAISGATTNTGELFF
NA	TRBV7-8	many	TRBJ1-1	CASSATTRAMNTEAFF
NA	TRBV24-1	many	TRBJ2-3	CATSDSATDTQYF
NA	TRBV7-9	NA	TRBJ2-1	CASSSYLSSYNEQFF
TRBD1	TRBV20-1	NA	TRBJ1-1	CSALAVTGGYDDTEAFF
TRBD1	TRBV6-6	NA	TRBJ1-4	CASRDRGGEKLFF
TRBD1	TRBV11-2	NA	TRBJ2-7	CASTQRDRVNEQYF
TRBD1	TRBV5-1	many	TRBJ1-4	CASSLRQGGTNEKLFF
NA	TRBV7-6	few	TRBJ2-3	CASSLGPSGTDTQYF
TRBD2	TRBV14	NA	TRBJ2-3	CASSQKAGLVWYF
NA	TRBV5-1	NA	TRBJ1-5	CASRYDSNQPQHF
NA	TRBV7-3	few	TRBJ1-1	CASSLIYPGVRTEAFF
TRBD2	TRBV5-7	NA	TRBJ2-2	CASSLRNREREGTGELFF
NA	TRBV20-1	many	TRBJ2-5	CSAISPKGTQYF
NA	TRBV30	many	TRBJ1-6	CAWSRGTEDSPLHF
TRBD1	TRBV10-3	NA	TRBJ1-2	CAISESTGQGGGYTF
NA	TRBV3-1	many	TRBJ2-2	CASSQVAGIGELFF
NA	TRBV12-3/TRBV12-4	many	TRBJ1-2	CASSPPGGLGIGYTF
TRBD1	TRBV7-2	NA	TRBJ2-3	CASSLRDRGLIGTQYF
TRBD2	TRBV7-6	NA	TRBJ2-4	CASSLGPSGALNIQYF
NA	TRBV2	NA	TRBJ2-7	CASSEILGGLEQYF
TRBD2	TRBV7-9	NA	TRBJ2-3	CASSLVTSGGRSTDTQYF
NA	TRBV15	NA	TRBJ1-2	CATSSERGGYGYTF
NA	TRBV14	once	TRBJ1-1	CASARVANTEAFF
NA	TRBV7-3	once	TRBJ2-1	CASSIDPSSYNEQFF
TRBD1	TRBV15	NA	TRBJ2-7	CATSRDRTTGPLPLLYEQYF
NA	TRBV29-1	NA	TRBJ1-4	CSVVSATNEKLFF
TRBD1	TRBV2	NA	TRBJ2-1	CASLPPDRANEQFF
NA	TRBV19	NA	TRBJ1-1	CASSDGWNTEAFF
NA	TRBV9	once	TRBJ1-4	CASSVGATTNEKLFF
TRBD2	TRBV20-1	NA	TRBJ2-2	CSARALAENTGELFF
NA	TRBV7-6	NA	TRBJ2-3	CASSFSRTDTQYF
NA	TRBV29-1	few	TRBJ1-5	CSVADTTNQPQHF
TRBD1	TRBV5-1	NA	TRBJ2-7	CASGGGTGAYEQYF
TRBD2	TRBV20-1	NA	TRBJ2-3	CSAHRGGAITSTDTQYF
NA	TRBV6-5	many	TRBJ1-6	CASSYKQGTSPLHF
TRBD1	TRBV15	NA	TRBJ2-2	CATSRDPGTGRVGELFF
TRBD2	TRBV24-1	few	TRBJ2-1	CATSTGLAGRNEQFF
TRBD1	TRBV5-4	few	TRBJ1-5	CASSHGTGGIQPQHF
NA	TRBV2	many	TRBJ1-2	CASSDTSGYGYTF
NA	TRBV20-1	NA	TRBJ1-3	CSAHIRNTIYF
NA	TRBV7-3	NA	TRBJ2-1	CASSQQGGGRFF
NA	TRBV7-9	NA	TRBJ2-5	CASNLGGQETQYF
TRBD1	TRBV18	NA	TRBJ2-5	CASSPPLTGSLQTQYF
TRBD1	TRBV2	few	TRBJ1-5	CASSEQGEAQPQHF
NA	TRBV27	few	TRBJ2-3	CASSLSVWRPSADTQYF